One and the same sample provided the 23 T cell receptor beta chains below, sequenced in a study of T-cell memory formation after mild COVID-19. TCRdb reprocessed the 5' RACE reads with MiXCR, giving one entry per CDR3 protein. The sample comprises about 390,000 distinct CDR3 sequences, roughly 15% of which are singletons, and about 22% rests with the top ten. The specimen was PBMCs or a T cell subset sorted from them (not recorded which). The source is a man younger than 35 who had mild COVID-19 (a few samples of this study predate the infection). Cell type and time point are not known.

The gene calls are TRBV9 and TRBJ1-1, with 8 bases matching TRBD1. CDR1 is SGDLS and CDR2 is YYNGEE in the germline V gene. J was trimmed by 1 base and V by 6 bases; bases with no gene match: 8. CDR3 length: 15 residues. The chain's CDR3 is CASTKGQERNTEAFF. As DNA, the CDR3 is TGTGCCAGCACTAAGGGACAGGAGAGGAACACTGAAGCTTTCTTT.

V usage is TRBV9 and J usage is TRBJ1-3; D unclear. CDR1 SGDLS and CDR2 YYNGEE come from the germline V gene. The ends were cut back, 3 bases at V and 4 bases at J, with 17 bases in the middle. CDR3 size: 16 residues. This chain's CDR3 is CASSANVGLQGNTIYF. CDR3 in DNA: TGTGCCAGCAGCGCCAACGTCGGGCTTCAGGGAAACACCATATATTTT.

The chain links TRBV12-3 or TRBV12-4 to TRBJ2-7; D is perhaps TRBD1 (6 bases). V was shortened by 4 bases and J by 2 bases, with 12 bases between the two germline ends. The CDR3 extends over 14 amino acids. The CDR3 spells CASSSGDRPYEQYV. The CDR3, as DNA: TGTGCCAGCAGTTCCGGAGACAGGCCCTACGAGCAGTACGTC.

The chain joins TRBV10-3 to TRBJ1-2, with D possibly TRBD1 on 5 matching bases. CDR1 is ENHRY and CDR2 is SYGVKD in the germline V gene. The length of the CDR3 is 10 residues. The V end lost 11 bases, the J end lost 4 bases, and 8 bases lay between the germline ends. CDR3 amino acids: CALGTYGYTF. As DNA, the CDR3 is TGTGCCCTCGGGACCTATGGCTACACCTTC.

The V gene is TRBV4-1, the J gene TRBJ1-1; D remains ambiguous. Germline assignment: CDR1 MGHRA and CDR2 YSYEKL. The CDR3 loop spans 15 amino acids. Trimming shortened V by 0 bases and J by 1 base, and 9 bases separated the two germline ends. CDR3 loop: CASSQDLRQNTEAFF. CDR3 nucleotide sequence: TGCGCCAGCAGCCAAGATTTACGGCAGAACACTGAAGCTTTCTTT.

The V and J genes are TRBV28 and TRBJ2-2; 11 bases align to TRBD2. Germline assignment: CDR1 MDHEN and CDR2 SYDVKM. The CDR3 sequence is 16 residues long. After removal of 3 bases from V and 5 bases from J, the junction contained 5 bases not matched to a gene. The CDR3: CASSFPGTSGTGELFF. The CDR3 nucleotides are TGTGCCAGCAGTTTTCCGGGGACTAGCGGAACCGGGGAGCTGTTTTTT.

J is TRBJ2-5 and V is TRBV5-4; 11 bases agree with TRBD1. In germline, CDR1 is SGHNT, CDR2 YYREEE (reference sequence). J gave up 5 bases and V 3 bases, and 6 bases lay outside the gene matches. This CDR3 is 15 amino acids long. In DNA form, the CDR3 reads TGTGCCAGCAGCTCTGGACAGGGGGCGCGGGAGACCCAGTACTTC. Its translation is CASSSGQGARETQYF. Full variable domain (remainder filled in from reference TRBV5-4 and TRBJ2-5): ETGVTQSPTHLIKTRGQQVTLRCSSQSGHNTVSWYQQALGQGPQFIFQYYREEENGRGNFPPRFSGLQFPNYSSELNVNALELDDSALYLCASSSGQGARETQYFGPGTRLLVL.

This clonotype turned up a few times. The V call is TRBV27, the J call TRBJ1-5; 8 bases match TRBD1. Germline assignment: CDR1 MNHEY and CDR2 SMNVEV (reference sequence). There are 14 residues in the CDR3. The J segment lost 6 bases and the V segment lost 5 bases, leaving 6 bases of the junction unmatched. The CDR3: CASSPIQGGQPQHF. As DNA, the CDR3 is TGTGCCAGCAGTCCGATACAGGGGGGTCAGCCCCAGCATTTT.

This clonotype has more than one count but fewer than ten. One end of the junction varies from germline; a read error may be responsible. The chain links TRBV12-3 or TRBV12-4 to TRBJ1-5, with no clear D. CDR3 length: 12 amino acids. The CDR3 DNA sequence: TGTGCCAGCAGTCTCCTCCCGGGTCCCACTAATTTT. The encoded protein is CASSLLPGPTNF.

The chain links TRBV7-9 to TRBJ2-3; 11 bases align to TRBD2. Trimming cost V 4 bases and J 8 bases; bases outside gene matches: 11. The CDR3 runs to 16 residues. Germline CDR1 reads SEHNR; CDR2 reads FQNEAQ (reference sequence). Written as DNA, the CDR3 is TGTGCCAGCAGCTCGCAGACTAGCGGGGTGGGGGTTACGCAGTATTTT. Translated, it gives CASSSQTSGVGVTQYF.

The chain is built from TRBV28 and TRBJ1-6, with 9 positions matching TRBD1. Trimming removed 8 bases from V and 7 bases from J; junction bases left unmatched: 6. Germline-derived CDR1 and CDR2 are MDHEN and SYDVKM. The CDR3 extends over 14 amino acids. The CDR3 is CASLDRGYNSPLHF. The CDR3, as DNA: TGTGCCAGCTTGGACAGGGGATACAATTCACCCCTCCACTTT.

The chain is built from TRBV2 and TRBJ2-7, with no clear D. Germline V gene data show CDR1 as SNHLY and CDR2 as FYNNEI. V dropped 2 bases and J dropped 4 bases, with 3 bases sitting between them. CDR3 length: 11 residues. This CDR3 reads CASSERYEQYF. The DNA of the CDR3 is TGTGCCAGCAGTGAAAGGTACGAGCAGTACTTC.

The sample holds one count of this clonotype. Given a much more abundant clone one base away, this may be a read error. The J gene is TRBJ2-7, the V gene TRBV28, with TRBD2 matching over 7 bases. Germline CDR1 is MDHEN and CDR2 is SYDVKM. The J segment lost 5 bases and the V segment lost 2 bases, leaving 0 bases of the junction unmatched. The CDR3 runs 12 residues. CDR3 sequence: CASSLRGDEQYV. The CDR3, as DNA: TGTGCCAGCAGTTTACGGGGGGACGAGCAGTACGTC.

DNA of the CDR3: TGCGCCAGCAGCCAAGCCAGGGGAACCACTAATGAAAAACTGTTTTTT. It yields the protein CASSQARGTTNEKLFF. The chain recombines TRBV4-3 with TRBJ1-4, with D possibly TRBD1 on 6 matching bases. The germline V gene encodes CDR1 LGHNA and CDR2 YSLEER. The CDR3 has 16 residues. V lost 1 base and J lost 2, with 11 bases in between.

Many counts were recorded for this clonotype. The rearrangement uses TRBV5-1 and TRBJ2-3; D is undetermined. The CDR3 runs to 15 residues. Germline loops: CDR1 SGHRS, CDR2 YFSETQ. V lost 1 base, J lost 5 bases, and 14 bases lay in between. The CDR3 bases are TGCGCCAGCAGCTTGTCTATCATGCTGGGAGATACGCAGTATTTT. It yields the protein CASSLSIMLGDTQYF.

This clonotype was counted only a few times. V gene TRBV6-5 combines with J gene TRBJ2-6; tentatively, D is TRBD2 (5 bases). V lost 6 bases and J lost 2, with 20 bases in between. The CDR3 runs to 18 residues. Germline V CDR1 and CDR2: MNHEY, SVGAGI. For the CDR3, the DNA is TGTGCCAGCAGGAGGGCCGTTGGAGAAAAGACTGGGGCCAACGTCCTGACTTTC. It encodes CASRRAVGEKTGANVLTF.

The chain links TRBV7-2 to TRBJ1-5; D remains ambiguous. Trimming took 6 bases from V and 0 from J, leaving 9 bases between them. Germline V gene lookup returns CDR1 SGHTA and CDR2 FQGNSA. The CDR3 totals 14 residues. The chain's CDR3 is CASSEAYSNQPQHF. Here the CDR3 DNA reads TGTGCCAGCAGTGAGGCGTATAGCAATCAGCCCCAGCATTTT.

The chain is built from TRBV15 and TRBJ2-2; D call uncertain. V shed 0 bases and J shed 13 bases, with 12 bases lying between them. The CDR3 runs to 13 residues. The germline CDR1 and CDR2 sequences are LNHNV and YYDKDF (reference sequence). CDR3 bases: TGTGCCACCAGCAGAGATGGTTTTCTTGGGCTGTTTTTT. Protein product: CATSRDGFLGLFF. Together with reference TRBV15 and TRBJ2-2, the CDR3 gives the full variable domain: DAMVIQNPRYQVTQFGKPVTLSCSQTLNHNVMYWYQQKSSQAPKLLFHYYDKDFNNEADTPDNFQSRRPNTSFCFLDIRSPGLGDTAMYLCATSRDGFLGLFFGEGSRLTVL.

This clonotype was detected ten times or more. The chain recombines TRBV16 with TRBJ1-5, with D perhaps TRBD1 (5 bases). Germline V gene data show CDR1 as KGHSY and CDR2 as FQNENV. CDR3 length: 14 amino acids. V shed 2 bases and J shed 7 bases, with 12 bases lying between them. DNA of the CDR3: TGTGCCAGCAGCCAAGGACAAATGGGGCAGCCCCAGCATTTT. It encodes CASSQGQMGQPQHF.

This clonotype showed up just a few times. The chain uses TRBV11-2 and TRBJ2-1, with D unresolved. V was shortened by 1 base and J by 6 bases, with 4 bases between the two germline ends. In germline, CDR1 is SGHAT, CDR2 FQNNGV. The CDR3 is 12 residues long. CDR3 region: CASSLVFNEQFF. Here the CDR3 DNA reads TGTGCCAGCAGCTTAGTGTTCAATGAGCAGTTCTTC.

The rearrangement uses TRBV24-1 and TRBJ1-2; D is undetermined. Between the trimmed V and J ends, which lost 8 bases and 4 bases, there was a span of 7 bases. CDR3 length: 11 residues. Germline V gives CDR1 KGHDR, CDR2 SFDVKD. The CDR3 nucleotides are TGTGCCACCAACGGAGGCTATGGCTACACCTTC. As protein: CATNGGYGYTF.

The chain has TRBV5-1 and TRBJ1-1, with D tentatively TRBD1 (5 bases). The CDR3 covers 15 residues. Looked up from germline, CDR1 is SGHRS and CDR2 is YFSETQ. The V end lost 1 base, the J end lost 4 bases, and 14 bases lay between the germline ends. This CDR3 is CASSLRAGRFTEAFF. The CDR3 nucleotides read TGCGCCAGCAGCTTGCGCGCAGGGAGGTTCACTGAAGCTTTCTTT.

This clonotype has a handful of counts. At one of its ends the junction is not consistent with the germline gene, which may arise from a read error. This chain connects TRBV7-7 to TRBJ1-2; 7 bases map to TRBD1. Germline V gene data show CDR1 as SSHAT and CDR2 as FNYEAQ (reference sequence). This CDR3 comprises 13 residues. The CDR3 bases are TGTGCTAGCAGCCAAATAGGGGGCGATGGCTACACCTTC. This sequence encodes CASSQIGGDGYTF.